The following is a TCR beta chain sequence with its context. Its antigen is as yet unknown. These data belong to a study of radiotherapy plus CTLA-4 blockade in lung cancer. Findings and limits, study-wide: Reported findings show early blood T cell clone dynamics, with interferon-beta, best predicted response.

The protocol was immunoSEQ multiplex PCR, while the TCRdb copy is restricted to in-frame clones and leaves out a portion. The sample has about 13,000 clones, more than 70% seen once. Germline CDR1 reads SGHRS; CDR2 reads YFSETQ. The CDR3 totals 15 residues. The V gene end was trimmed by 0 bases and the J gene end by 0 bases; junction bases not matched to a gene: 3. Sequencing used peripheral blood, obtained from a patient treated with radiotherapy plus ipilimumab. V gene TRBV5-1 combines with J gene TRBJ2-7; TRBD1 aligns across 7 bases. The receptor was derived from a human donor with non-small cell lung cancer that progressed on radiotherapy plus ipilimumab. Some clones in this sample may be carry-over from other donors' samples. The chain's CDR3 is CASSLATGISYEQYF. The CDR3 nucleotides are TGCGCCAGCAGCTTGGCGACAGGGATCTCCTACGAGCAGTACTTC.